This paragraph reports one T cell receptor beta chain. The antigen is not known. The data originate from a study of shared clonotypes between healthy human individuals. Study-wide points: Larger estimated richness was generally recorded for naive subsets relative to memory subsets. Between several donors, naive CD4 clonotypes were shared at a level of around 4.8%.

The naive CD8 fraction comprised CD45RO-negative cells positively selected for CCR7 and excluded terminally differentiated effector memory CD45RA+ cells. Study donors comprised healthy, HIV-negative adults devoid of recent acute infection or vaccination. It was roughly 200 ng DNA, 25,000 to 35,000 T cell genomes, that sorted-subset replicate PCRs used. This table comes from immunoSEQ multiplex PCR, and its TCRdb copy is limited to in-frame clones, with some not included. The sample has millions of clones, about 95% seen once; the top ten hold 0.85% to 1.2%. The source of this sequence is a man aged 18 to 29 in good health. Sample: naive CD8+ T cells sorted from blood.

This CDR3 is CASSLDGQGDYTQYF. The CDR3 DNA reads as TGTGCCAGCAGCTTGGATGGACAGGGAGATTATACGCAGTATTTT. The rearrangement links TRBV5-6 to TRBJ2-3; 8 nucleotides align to TRBD1. Per germline, CDR1 SGHDT and CDR2 YYEEEE. The CDR3 sequence is 15 residues long. The ends lost 0 bases at V and 7 bases at J; junction bases unmatched: 7.